This TCR beta chain was captured by sequencing in a study of shared clonotypes between healthy human individuals. The study's findings and limits: Sharing of clonotypes among donors was expected to vary with sequencing depth. The diversity represented, both genetic and in exposure history, was limited by few donors.

As concerns this clone: Its target is unknown. Different DNA sequences within this sample yield the same CDR3.

The genomic DNA of each subset was split evenly across several immunoSEQ plates. Authors' data handling: Sequence data from immunoSEQ were junction-only and lacked quality scores; consequently, filtering differed. Only in-frame clones appear in the TCRdb table, and some are missing; sequencing was by immunoSEQ multiplex PCR. V and J calls and clone size are as listed in that table; D and trimming were resolved from the DNA. The table has some 490,000 clones, around 73% seen once. The V and J ends lost 4 bases and 4 bases, in that order; junction bases with no gene match: 7. Per germline, CDR1 LGHNA and CDR2 YSLEER. This CDR3 spans 15 amino acids.

V and J are TRBV4-3 and TRBJ2-3; 8 nucleotides agree with TRBD2. The receptor was derived from a woman between 40 and 55 years old in good health. Some clones in this sample may be carry-over from other donors' samples. The material sequenced was PBMCs. Here the CDR3 DNA reads TGCGCCAGCAGCCCCTCAGCGGGAGTCCCAGATACGCAGTATTTT. This translates into CASSPSAGVPDTQYF.